These 13 T cell receptor beta chains were sequenced from one sample in a study of T cells in localized non-small cell lung cancer. Some clones are missing from TCRdb's copy, which holds only in-frame ones; the method was immunoSEQ multiplex PCR. The sample shows about 13,000 clones, roughly 84% of them seen only once. Material: peripheral blood, obtained before any cancer treatment. These receptor sequences come from a male donor at least 60 years old with stage I squamous cell lung carcinoma.

This chain uses TRBV4-1 with TRBJ2-1; D ambiguous. The CDR3 covers 15 residues. In germline, CDR1 is MGHRA, CDR2 YSYEKL. V was clipped by 3 bases and J by 2 bases, with 11 bases between them. The CDR3 is CASSQGPPTYNEQFF. DNA of the CDR3: TGCGCCAGCAGCCAGGGCCCCCCGACCTACAATGAGCAGTTCTTC.

This clone was counted a few times. The V gene is TRBV10-3, the J gene TRBJ2-1; D is unclear. This CDR3 contains 12 residues. V lost 5 bases, J lost 5 bases, and 7 bases lay in between. From germline, CDR1 is ENHRY and CDR2 SYGVKD. The CDR3 is CAISPTDNEQFF. The CDR3 DNA reads as TGTGCCATCAGTCCCACTGACAATGAGCAGTTCTTC.

This chain uses TRBV27 with TRBJ2-7; 12 bases match TRBD2. The germline V gene has CDR1 MNHEY and CDR2 SMNVEV (reference sequence). The CDR3 length is 14 residues. The junction had 3 bases not matched to a gene; V was cut back by 6 bases and J by 3 bases. CDR3 nucleotides: TGTGCCAGCAGCTGGACTAGCGGGATCTACGAGCAGTACTTC. It specifies CASSWTSGIYEQYF.

The chain is built from TRBV29-1 and TRBJ2-3; a weak D match, TRBD2 (6 bases). The CDR3 covers 13 residues. The V gene lost 3 bases and the J gene lost 0 bases, with 7 bases spanning the gap. CDR1 is SQVTM, CDR2 ANQGSEA, per germline. This chain's CDR3 is CSVDGGSTDTQYF. The CDR3 DNA is TGCAGCGTTGATGGGGGGAGCACAGATACGCAGTATTTT.

V gene TRBV4-2 combines with J gene TRBJ2-3; D not resolved. Germline V gene lookup returns CDR1 LGHNA and CDR2 YNFKEQ. CDR3 length: 15 residues. Trimming pared 0 bases from V and 1 base from J, leaving 8 bases between. CDR3 sequence: CASSQEVIRTDTQYF. Here the CDR3 DNA reads TGTGCCAGCAGCCAAGAGGTAATTCGCACAGATACGCAGTATTTT.

The chain employs TRBV10-3 and TRBJ2-2, with 7 nucleotides matching TRBD2. The CDR3 is 14 residues long. Per germline, CDR1 ENHRY and CDR2 SYGVKD. The trim removed 5 bases at V and 4 bases at J, leaving 4 bases unmatched. The CDR3 bases are TGTGCCATCAGTAGCACTAGCGCCACCGGGGAGCTGTTTTTT. It is translated as CAISSTSATGELFF.

This clone is deemed large (0.1 to 1%). V is TRBV6-5 and J is TRBJ2-2; D possibly uses TRBD1 or TRBD2 (5 bases each). Germline CDR1 MNHEY, CDR2 SVGAGI. V was trimmed by 0 bases and J by 7 bases, leaving 12 bases between them. The CDR3 is 15 residues long. This CDR3 is CASSYSGLAGGELFF. The DNA of the CDR3 is TGTGCCAGCAGTTACTCGGGGCTAGCCGGCGGGGAGCTGTTTTTT.

CDR3 protein: CASSQSYEQYF. The CDR3 coding sequence is TGTGCCAGCAGCCAATCTTACGAGCAGTACTTC. The V gene is TRBV14, the J gene TRBJ2-7, with D unclear. CDR1 is SGHDN and CDR2 is FVKESK in the germline V gene. Trimming pared 2 bases from V and 4 bases from J, leaving 3 bases between. The CDR3 runs to 11 residues.

The V gene is TRBV25-1, the J gene TRBJ1-1; D is ambiguous. The V and J ends lost 4 bases and 0 bases respectively, with 9 bases between them. Per the germline V gene, CDR1 is MGHDK and CDR2 is SYGVNS. This CDR3 region has 14 residues. The CDR3 is CASSGGQLNTEAFF. CDR3 nucleotides: TGTGCCAGCAGTGGAGGCCAGTTGAACACTGAAGCTTTCTTT.

With regard to this clone: At one boundary the junction diverges from the germline segment, which might be a read error. The genes are TRBV2 and TRBJ1-2, with no clear D. Looked up from germline, CDR1 is SNHLY and CDR2 is FYNNEI. CDR3 size: 16 residues. The CDR3: CPSSAGNPLTMGGYTF. DNA of the CDR3: TGTCCCAGCAGTGCGGGGAACCCATTAACTATGGGCGGCTACACCTTC.

The V call is TRBV14, the J call TRBJ2-7; 11 positions match TRBD2. Germline CDR1 reads SGHDN; CDR2 reads FVKESK. The J segment lost 3 bases and the V segment lost 0 bases, leaving 7 bases of the junction unmatched. The CDR3 length is 17 residues. This chain's CDR3 is CASSQDQTSGIIYEQYF. Here the CDR3 DNA reads TGTGCCAGCAGCCAAGATCAGACTAGCGGGATTATCTACGAGCAGTACTTC.

The V and J genes are TRBV7-2 and TRBJ2-2; D perhaps matches TRBD2 (6 bases). The V gene's germline CDR1 is SGHTA and CDR2 FQGNSA. With 6 bases removed from V and 4 bases from J, the gap between germline ends came to 21 bases. The CDR3 totals 17 residues. The DNA for the CDR3 is TGTGCCAGCAGTTTCTACCGGGCCTGGCGGGGCACCGGGGAGCTGTTTTTT. This codes for CASSFYRAWRGTGELFF.

CDR3 DNA: TGCGCCAGCAGCTGGGCCCCGAACAATGAGCAGTTCTTC. This encodes CASSWAPNNEQFF. This chain joins TRBV5-1 and TRBJ2-1, with no clear D. This CDR3 region has 13 residues. Germline CDR1 reads SGHRS; CDR2 reads YFSETQ. V gave up 3 bases and J gave up 5 bases, with 9 bases separating them.